This note documents a single TCR beta chain sequence. Its antigen is currently unknown. Clones were sequenced by immunoSEQ multiplex PCR, and TCRdb holds only the in-frame ones, with some missing. The repertoire holds 130,000 to 150,000 clones, with roughly nine tenths as singletons. Trimming took off 1 base at V and 4 bases at J, with 10 bases between the two ends. This CDR3 is built from 14 residues. CDR1 and CDR2 from the germline V gene are SEHNR and FQNEAQ (reference sequence). This record belongs to a study of T cell responses to AZD1222 COVID-19 vaccine. Notes on the study in general: Reportedly, close to half of spike-specific TCRs are directed against unmutated variant regions. In all cases, repertoires were sampled only after the peak T cell response. Spike-specific TCR breadth rose after two AZD1222 doses, and depth rose as well. White British donors predominated, females outnumbered males, and clonal diversity was possibly underestimated.

The V and J genes are TRBV7-9 and TRBJ1-1; D unresolved. The TCR was taken from an adult in good health. The sample was peripheral blood, taken on day 0 of AZD1222 vaccination. CDR3 amino acids: CASSLVSSVTEAFF. CDR3 nucleotide sequence: TGTGCCAGCAGCTTAGTTTCCAGTGTCACTGAAGCTTTCTTT.